These 2 T cell receptor beta chains came from one sample sequenced in a study of T cells in Graves' hyperthyroidism and ophthalmopathy. Researchers amplified the TCR beta CDR3 regions from RNA transcripts. First-round RT-PCR with HTBI primers amplified the TCR CDR3 region. TCRdb analysed the multiplex PCR reads with MiXCR anew, one entry per CDR3 protein. This sample has 550,000 to 650,000 distinct CDR3 sequences; 12% to 15% occur once, and the top ten carry approximately 14%. Input material: blood. The receptors stem from a woman between 40 and 55 years old with Graves' hyperthyroidism.

The V call is TRBV28, the J call TRBJ2-3; 11 positions agree with TRBD2. The V gene end was trimmed by 5 bases and the J gene end by 5 bases; junction bases not matched to a gene: 6. The CDR3 runs 15 residues. The germline gives CDR1 MDHEN, CDR2 SYDVKM. CDR3 DNA: TGTGCCAGCAGTCCACTAGCGGGAGTCATAGATACGCAGTATTTT. Protein sequence: CASSPLAGVIDTQYF.

This clonotype has only a few counts. This chain uses TRBV6-1 with TRBJ1-4, with unresolved D. From germline, CDR1 is MNHNS and CDR2 SASEGT. V dropped 6 bases and J dropped 7 bases, with 12 bases sitting between them. The CDR3 has 13 residues. As DNA, the CDR3 is TGTGCCAGCAGCCTCTCGGTGGCTGAAAAACTGTTTTTT. This encodes CASSLSVAEKLFF.